This T cell receptor beta chain originates from a study of PD-L1 blockade in urothelial cancer. Study-wide context: Every 3 weeks, patients received intravenous atezolizumab 1,200 mg, beginning 2014. Patients had undergone 0 to 3 prior chemotherapy regimens.

The cohort comprised individuals with locally advanced or metastatic urothelial carcinoma. PCRs were each spiked with synthetic TCR analog templates. The assay was immunoSEQ multiplex PCR, and TCRdb's table has in-frame clones only and misses some. The repertoire holds about 72,000 clones, with approximately 81% as singletons. The CDR3 length is 14 residues. Per germline, CDR1 KGHSH and CDR2 LQKENI. Trimming stripped 2 bases from V and 1 base from J, with 8 bases between. The chain is built from TRBV18 and TRBJ1-1; no definite D call. This TCR was recovered from a man aged 70-80 years with urothelial cancer. Sequencing was performed on PBMCs, taken around atezolizumab (anti-PD-L1) treatment. CDR3 bases: TGTGCCAGCTCACCAGGTTGGCAGAACACTGAAGCTTTCTTT. This encodes CASSPGWQNTEAFF.